This T cell receptor (beta chain) stems from a study of immune heterogeneity within non-small cell lung tumors. Overall study: Of the tumors, several were squamous cell, around 9 non-squamous, and 1 not otherwise specified.

The V and J ends lost 8 bases and 2 bases, in that order; junction bases with no gene match: 17. The CDR3 has 17 amino acids. CDR1 and CDR2 from the germline V gene are LNHDA and SQIVND (reference sequence). This clonotype was picked up a small number of times. What it binds is unknown. Study outcomes and limitations: Identical dominant CDR3 beta clonotypes were found repeatedly across the tumor sites of a single patient, and these appeared alongside high-frequency clones that were unique to particular tumor locations.

Samples each supplied 450 to 700 ng of bulk tumor genomic DNA as template. Primary tumors were biopsied several times each, far apart, intraoperatively. Surgery that was curative in intent was performed on patients with untreated, newly diagnosed non-small cell lung cancer. Patients newly diagnosed with non-small cell lung cancer and having curative-intent surgery served as donors. Amplifying TCR beta CDR3 involved multiplex PCR carried out with 32 V and 13 J primers. TCRdb recomputed calls from the multiplex PCR reads with MiXCR, one row per CDR3 protein. The data hold around 23,000 distinct CDR3 sequences, with 25% to 30% observed a single time.

The source of this sequence is a man aged 40-55 years with non-small cell lung cancer. V is TRBV19 and J is TRBJ2-7; 8 bases are shared with TRBD1. Sequencing input: lung tumor tissue. The CDR3 sequence is CASSFRAGTGSTYEQYF. CDR3 DNA: TGTGCCAGTTCATTCCGAGCCGGGACAGGATCCACCTACGAGCAGTACTTC.